A single TCR beta chain is shown here with its context. Antigen specificity is unknown. This CDR3 contains 13 residues. CDR1 is GTSNPN, CDR2 SVGIG, per germline (reference sequence). Between the trimmed V and J ends, which lost 0 bases and 6 bases, there was a span of 8 bases. TCRdb independently ran MiXCR on the RT-PCR reads; one entry per CDR3 protein. The sample holds about 780,000 distinct CDR3 sequences, approximately 17% seen once. The data were obtained in a study of response to subunit inactivated influenza vaccine. Study observations and caveats: Authors suggested that a seasonal influenza vaccination recruits few new T cells each time.

The gene calls are TRBV30 and TRBJ2-2; D remains ambiguous. The receptor comes from a man over 45 who received an inactivated influenza vaccine. The sample was PBMCs from blood, taken 4 to 6 days after vaccination. The CDR3 DNA reads TGTGCCTGGAGTGTTCCAGTTGCCGGGGAGCTGTTTTTT. Translation gives CAWSVPVAGELFF.